This T cell receptor beta chain was documented in a study of cytomegalovirus exposure and HLA in healthy donors. Study-wide context: Roughly 179 million T cells yielded roughly 120 million unique TCR beta sequences, as an earlier analysis found. Around 78 million unique TCRs, all from HLA-typed donors, were included in an early release of the data.

Study outcomes and limitations: It was 150 to 200 TCR beta chains that were listed as cytomegalovirus-associated.

Of note for this clone: Its antigen is unidentified.

The germline gives CDR1 LNHNV, CDR2 YYDKDF (reference sequence). The CDR3 has 16 amino acids. J gave up 0 bases and V 5 bases, and 6 bases lay outside the gene matches. PCR primers comprised 60 Vbeta and 13 Jbeta primers. Per the original methods: In a later analysis, roughly 10 million of 65 million to 90 million unique beta chains occurred in at least two donors. Profiling relied on immunoSEQ multiplex PCR, and the TCRdb table lists in-frame clones only, not all of them. For V, J and clone size, that table is used; D and trimming come from the DNA. This table holds under 200,000 clones, roughly four fifths found once.

This sequence was found in a woman aged 45 to 65 in good health and CMV-seropositive. Sequenced: PBMCs. The chain couples TRBV15 to TRBJ2-2; 7 bases match TRBD2. The CDR3 loop is CATSGGEYANTGELFF. CDR3 nucleotides: TGTGCCACCAGCGGGGGGGAATACGCGAACACCGGGGAGCTGTTTTTT. Using reference TRBV15 and TRBJ2-2 for the parts outside the CDR3, the full variable domain is DAMVIQNPRYQVTQFGKPVTLSCSQTLNHNVMYWYQQKSSQAPKLLFHYYDKDFNNEADTPDNFQSRRPNTSFCFLDIRSPGLGDTAMYLCATSGGEYANTGELFFGEGSRLTVL.